Below, 5 T cell receptor gamma chains from the same sample are listed, as sequenced in a study of gamma-delta chains in newborns, infants, children. TCRdb reran clone calling via CATT on the reads. Among 1,700 or so gamma-chain clones listed, 9.5% to 15% were seen once. Material for sequencing was blood. The source of these receptors is a child who was a newborn, infant or young child, either healthy, febrile or measles-vaccinated (not recorded which).

Within the sample, this clone is large. This sequence is one base from a far larger clone and is likely a read error. This sequence joins TRGV9 and TRGJP. The V gene's germline CDR1 is GITISATS and CDR2 ISYDGTV (reference sequence). The CDR3 sequence is 16 residues long. The chain's CDR3 is CALWEVQELGKKIRVF. Here the CDR3 DNA reads TGTGCCTTGTGGGAGGTGCAAGAGTTGGGCAAAAAAATCAGGGTATTT.

By frequency in the sample, this clone is medium-sized. Other DNA sequences within the sample encode an identical CDR3. The V call is TRGV9, the J call TRGJP. The CDR3 sequence is 15 residues long. Germline V gene data show CDR1 as GITISATS and CDR2 as ISYDGTV (reference sequence). Unmatched junction bases numbered 3, after V lost 2 bases and J lost 8 bases. The CDR3 nucleotides are TGTGCCTTGTGGGAGGGAAAGTTGGGCAAAAAAATCAAGGTATTT. Its protein is CALWEGKLGKKIKVF.

Comments on this clone: A much bigger clone sits one base away, suggesting this may be a read error. The chain links TRGV9 to TRGJP. J lost 4 bases, V lost 2 bases, and 5 bases had no gene match. Germline V gene lookup returns CDR1 GITISATS and CDR2 ISYDGTV (reference sequence). The CDR3 has 17 amino acids. CDR3 DNA: TGTGCCTTGTGGGAGGCGGAACAAGAGTTGGGCAAAAAAATCAAGGTATTT. As protein: CALWEAEQELGKKIKVF.

The chain's CDR3 is CALWEAGLGKKIKVF. For the CDR3, the DNA is TGTGCCTTGTGGGAGGCTGGGTTGGGCAAAAAAATCAAGGTATTT. The gene calls are TRGV9 and TRGJP. The V and J ends lost 2 bases and 9 bases, in that order; junction bases with no gene match: 4. Germline CDR1 is GITISATS and CDR2 is ISYDGTV (reference sequence). The CDR3 consists of 15 residues.

This clone occurred a few times. J is TRGJP and V is TRGV9. Germline CDR1 is GITISATS and CDR2 is ISYDGTV (reference sequence). Trimming at V came to 3 bases and at J to 8 bases, leaving 13 bases not matched to a gene. This CDR3 is 18 amino acids long. The CDR3 DNA is TGTGCCTTGTGGGAGTCCACACCACACCAGTTGGGCAAAAAAATCAAGGTATTT. Amino acids: CALWESTPHQLGKKIKVF.